This TCR beta chain was identified in a study of blood T cell repertoires in COVID-19. The CDR3 totals 14 residues. Only in-frame clones appear in the TCRdb table, and some are missing; sequencing was by immunoSEQ multiplex PCR. The table shows 120,000 or so clones, with more than 75% occurring only once. The chain joins TRBV21-1 to TRBJ2-7; TRBD1 is taken as the D call from the table, unchecked against the DNA. TRBV21-1 is a known pseudogene. Sequenced material: peripheral blood. The sequence was obtained from a man aged 60 to 69 with acute or convalescent COVID-19. The CDR3 DNA sequence: TGTGCCAGCAGCAAAGAAGGGACAGACTACGAGCAGTACTTC. It is translated as CASSKEGTDYEQYF.